The clone carrying this T cell receptor beta chain occurred once. Its antigen is not identified. The CDR3 totals 15 residues. CDR1 is SGHNT and CDR2 is YYREEE in the germline V gene (reference sequence). V was cut by 3 bases and J by 2 bases, with 14 bases left in between. This sample is drawn from a study of cytomegalovirus exposure and HLA in healthy donors. General study points: The sole available immune exposure information was CMV serostatus. Relative to equally common others, HLA-associated TCR beta chains showed greater clonal expansion in a later analysis. Cytomegalovirus status, reportedly, was diagnosed with high specificity and sensitivity by the classifier. Researchers reported in a later analysis that a missense DCLRE1C variant was tied to TCR beta V- and J-gene trimming.

With 60 Vbeta and 13 Jbeta primers, the PCR was carried out. TCRdb's table, derived via immunoSEQ multiplex PCR, lists solely in-frame clones and lacks some. Of roughly 120,000 clones in the sample, about 72% are singletons; the top ten hold roughly 1.5%. This chain uses TRBV5-4 with TRBJ2-5; D not certain. The TCR comes from a man younger than 40 in good health and CMV-seropositive. Sequenced sample: PBMCs. This CDR3 is CASSSYSILQETQYF. CDR3 in DNA: TGTGCCAGCAGCTCATACAGCATATTGCAAGAGACCCAGTACTTC.